The 4 T cell receptor beta chains given below trace back to one sample, sequenced in a study of breast tumors, draining lymph nodes, adjacent tissues. In TCRdb, the multiplex PCR reads were re-called with MiXCR into one record per CDR3 protein. The profile shows about 200,000 distinct CDR3 sequences, around a third of them singletons. Breast cancer patients provided tissue from their axillary draining lymph nodes. Specimen: axillary lymph node tissue. These receptors were taken from a female donor with breast cancer. Some clones in this sample may be carry-over from other donors' samples.

This chain joins TRBV20-1 and TRBJ2-1; the D gene is possibly TRBD2 (7 bases). Trimming cost V 0 bases and J 6 bases, with 15 bases left between them. The CDR3 totals 15 residues. CDR1 and CDR2 (germline): DFQATT, SNEGSKA (reference sequence). The CDR3 spells CSARDPTGGPNEQFF. CDR3 DNA sequence: TGCAGTGCTAGAGATCCAACGGGGGGCCCCAATGAGCAGTTCTTC.

This clonotype was seen repeatedly, ten times or more. The V and J genes are TRBV28 and TRBJ1-4, with D unclear. From germline, CDR1 is MDHEN and CDR2 SYDVKM. The length of the CDR3 is 14 residues. The V end lost 3 bases, the J end lost 8 bases, and 13 bases lay between the germline ends. CDR3 amino acids: CASSFNTAGEKLFF. Written as DNA, the CDR3 is TGTGCCAGCAGTTTTAACACGGCCGGCGAAAAACTGTTTTTT.

This clonotype was counted ten times or more. J is TRBJ2-3 and V is TRBV7-2; 12 bases map to TRBD2. The CDR3 contains 18 residues. Trimming removed 2 bases from V and 5 bases from J; junction bases left unmatched: 11. CDR1 is SGHTA and CDR2 is FQGNSA in the germline V gene. CDR3 sequence reads: CASSLPLAGGVREDTQYF. CDR3 sequence (DNA): TGTGCCAGCAGCTTACCCCTAGCGGGAGGGGTCAGGGAAGATACGCAGTATTTT.

V is TRBV6-1 and J is TRBJ2-5; D is unclear. This CDR3 is 13 amino acids long. The ends were cut back, 5 bases at V and 1 base at J, with 8 bases in the middle. Per germline, CDR1 MNHNS and CDR2 SASEGT. The CDR3 sequence: CASSPASQETQYF. The CDR3 nucleotides read TGTGCCAGCAGTCCGGCCAGCCAAGAGACCCAGTACTTC.